The rows below give T cell receptor beta chains drawn from one sample of a study of blood T cell repertoires in COVID-19. Sequencing used immunoSEQ multiplex PCR; TCRdb keeps in-frame clones, though not all of them. The profile shows under 300,000 clones, just over 90% of them singletons. The specimen was PBMCs or T cells enriched from blood (not recorded which). The receptors were gathered from a woman younger than 30 who had recovered from COVID-19. The CDR3 runs from the conserved cysteine through the conserved F or W. Each record gives: D gene, J gene, V gene, CDR3 DNA, CDR3 protein. D genes are given only for firm matches.

D: -; J: TRBJ1-2; V: TRBV6-5; DNA: TGTGCCAGCAGTATGACAGGATCTTTGGGCTATGGCTACACCTTC; CDR3: CASSMTGSLGYGYTF
D: -; J: TRBJ2-7; V: TRBV3-1/TRBV3-2; DNA: TGTGCCAGCAGCCAAGCGAGGGGGGGACACTACGAGCAGTACTTC; CDR3: CASSQARGGHYEQYF
D: -; J: TRBJ1-2; V: TRBV7-9; DNA: TGTGCCAGCGGACAGACTAACTATGGCTACACCTTC; CDR3: CASGQTNYGYTF
D: TRBD2; J: TRBJ2-3; V: TRBV19; DNA: TGTGCCAGTAAGGAGGGGAGGGCGGGAGATACGCAGTATTTT; CDR3: CASKEGRAGDTQYF
D: -; J: TRBJ1-1; V: TRBV28; DNA: TGTGCCAGCAGTTTATTGAGTACTGAAGCTTTCTTT; CDR3: CASSLLSTEAFF
D: TRBD2; J: TRBJ2-7; V: TRBV4-2; DNA: TGTGCCAGCAGCCAAGATACTAGCGGGGCCGTCTCCTACGAGCAGTACTTC; CDR3: CASSQDTSGAVSYEQYF
D: -; J: TRBJ2-1; V: TRBV28; DNA: TGTGCCAGCAGTACGGGACTCCCCTACAATGAGCAGTTCTTC; CDR3: CASSTGLPYNEQFF
D: -; J: TRBJ2-7; V: TRBV7-3; DNA: TGTGCCAGCAGCTCCGAAGGGACACCTCCCTGGAAGCAGTACTTC; CDR3: CASSSEGTPPWKQYF
D: -; J: TRBJ2-6; V: TRBV6-2/TRBV6-3; DNA: TGTGCCAGCAGTAGATTTTTGGACAGAGACCTGGGAGGGGCCAACGTCCTGACTTTC; CDR3: CASSRFLDRDLGGANVLTF
D: -; J: TRBJ1-3; V: TRBV13; DNA: TGTGCCAGCAGCTCGTCTAGGAGGGCGGACACCATATATTTT; CDR3: CASSSSRRADTIYF
D: TRBD1; J: TRBJ1-2; V: TRBV19; DNA: TGTGCCAGTAGTACGTACGATGACAGGGGGATTTATGGCTACACCTTC; CDR3: CASSTYDDRGIYGYTF
D: TRBD1; J: TRBJ1-2; V: TRBV13; DNA: TGTGCCAGCAGCGGGGGGACAGGGAACTATGGCTACACCTTC; CDR3: CASSGGTGNYGYTF